These T cell receptor beta chains were read from a single sample in a study of T cells in Graves' hyperthyroidism and ophthalmopathy. Each CDR3 protein gets one entry after TCRdb re-called the multiplex PCR reads with MiXCR. Here the sample spans 500,000 to 650,000 distinct CDR3 sequences, 15% to 20% being singletons. The specimen was blood. The receptor source for this set is a man between 35 and 55 years old with Graves' ophthalmopathy. Each CDR3 is given with its conserved first and last residue.

j_call: TRBJ2-1
v_call: TRBV28
cdr3_aa: CASSKTGVSYNEQFF

j_call: TRBJ2-7
v_call: TRBV13
cdr3_aa: CASSFGGQELSYEQYF

j_call: TRBJ2-5
v_call: TRBV7-2
cdr3_aa: CASSLVGQGALGETQYF

j_call: TRBJ1-3
v_call: TRBV5-1
cdr3_aa: CASAGASRNTIYF

j_call: TRBJ1-5
v_call: TRBV6-1
cdr3_aa: CASSPRDRGHSNQPQHF

j_call: TRBJ2-3
v_call: TRBV7-6
cdr3_aa: CASSLVQGQTGDTQYF

j_call: TRBJ2-7
v_call: TRBV3-1
cdr3_aa: CASSQDRGIYEQYF

j_call: TRBJ2-5
v_call: TRBV24-1
cdr3_aa: CATSPGLAGPVLGSTQYF

j_call: TRBJ2-7
v_call: TRBV6-1
cdr3_aa: CASSEDGQLRAYEQYF

j_call: TRBJ1-3
v_call: TRBV6-1
cdr3_aa: CASSGRSSNTIYF

j_call: TRBJ1-1
v_call: TRBV30
cdr3_aa: CAWNRGDTEAFF

j_call: TRBJ1-4
v_call: TRBV18
cdr3_aa: CASSRDSGADEKLFF

j_call: TRBJ2-1
v_call: TRBV9
cdr3_aa: CASSVAGTSGYEQFF

j_call: TRBJ2-5
v_call: TRBV6-1
cdr3_aa: CASREEETQYF

j_call: TRBJ1-3
v_call: TRBV5-5
cdr3_aa: CASSFSRVIGNTIYF

j_call: TRBJ1-2
v_call: TRBV28
cdr3_aa: CASSFGEAGYTF

j_call: TRBJ2-1
v_call: TRBV28
cdr3_aa: CASSFSSGRDNEQFF

j_call: TRBJ1-3
v_call: TRBV13
cdr3_aa: CASSLDRNTIYF

j_call: TRBJ2-1
v_call: TRBV7-3
cdr3_aa: CASSPDGHEQFF

j_call: TRBJ2-5
v_call: TRBV28
cdr3_aa: CASSGFGRETQYF

j_call: TRBJ2-7
v_call: TRBV20-1
cdr3_aa: CSASQGTRVSYEQYF

j_call: TRBJ2-2
v_call: TRBV6-1
cdr3_aa: CASGGQGANTGELFF

j_call: TRBJ2-1
v_call: TRBV30
cdr3_aa: CAWSEGTSAFNEQFF

j_call: TRBJ2-1
v_call: TRBV3-1
cdr3_aa: CASSVATSSNEQFF

j_call: TRBJ2-7
v_call: TRBV10-3
cdr3_aa: CAISGLAGTSYEQYF

j_call: TRBJ2-1
v_call: TRBV20-1
cdr3_aa: CSASRIYNEQFF